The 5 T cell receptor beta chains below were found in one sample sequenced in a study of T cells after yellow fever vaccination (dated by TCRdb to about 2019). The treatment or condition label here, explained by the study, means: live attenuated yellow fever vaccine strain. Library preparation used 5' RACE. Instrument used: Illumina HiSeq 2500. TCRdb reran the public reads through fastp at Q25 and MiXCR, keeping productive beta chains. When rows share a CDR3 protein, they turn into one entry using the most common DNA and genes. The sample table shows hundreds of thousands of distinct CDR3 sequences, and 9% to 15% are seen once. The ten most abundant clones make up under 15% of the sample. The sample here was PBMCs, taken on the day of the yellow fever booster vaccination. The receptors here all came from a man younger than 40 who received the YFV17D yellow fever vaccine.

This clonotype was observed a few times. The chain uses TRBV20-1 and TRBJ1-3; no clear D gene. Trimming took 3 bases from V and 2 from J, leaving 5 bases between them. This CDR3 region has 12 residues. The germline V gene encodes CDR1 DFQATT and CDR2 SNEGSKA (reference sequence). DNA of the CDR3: TGCAGTGCTAGCCAAGCTGGAAACACCATATATTTT. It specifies CSASQAGNTIYF.

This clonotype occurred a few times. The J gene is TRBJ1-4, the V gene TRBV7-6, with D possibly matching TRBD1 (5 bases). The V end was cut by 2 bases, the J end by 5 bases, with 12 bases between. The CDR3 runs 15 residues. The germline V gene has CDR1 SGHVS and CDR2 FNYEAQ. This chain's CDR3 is CASSLWSGLNEKLFF. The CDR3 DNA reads TGTGCCAGCAGCTTATGGTCAGGGCTAAATGAAAAACTGTTTTTT.

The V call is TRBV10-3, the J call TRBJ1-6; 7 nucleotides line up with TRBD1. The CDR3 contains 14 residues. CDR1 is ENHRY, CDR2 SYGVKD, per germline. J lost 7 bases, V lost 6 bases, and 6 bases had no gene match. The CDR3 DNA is TGTGCCATCAGCGTACAGGGGAGGAATTCACCCCTCCACTTT. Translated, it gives CAISVQGRNSPLHF.

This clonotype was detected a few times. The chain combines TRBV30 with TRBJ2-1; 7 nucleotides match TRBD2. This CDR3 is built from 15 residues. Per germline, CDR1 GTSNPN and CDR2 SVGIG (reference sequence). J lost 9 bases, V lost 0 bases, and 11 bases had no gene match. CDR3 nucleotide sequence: TGTGCCTGGAGTGTACTCGTGGGGGGGAGGCGTGAGCAGTTCTTC. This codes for CAWSVLVGGRREQFF.

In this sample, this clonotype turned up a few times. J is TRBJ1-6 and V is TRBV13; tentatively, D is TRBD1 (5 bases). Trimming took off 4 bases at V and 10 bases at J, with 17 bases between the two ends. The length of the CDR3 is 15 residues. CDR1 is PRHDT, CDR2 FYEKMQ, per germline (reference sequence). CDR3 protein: CASSSRDPTHSPLHF. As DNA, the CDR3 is TGTGCCAGCAGCTCCAGGGACCCGACCCACTCACCCCTCCACTTT.